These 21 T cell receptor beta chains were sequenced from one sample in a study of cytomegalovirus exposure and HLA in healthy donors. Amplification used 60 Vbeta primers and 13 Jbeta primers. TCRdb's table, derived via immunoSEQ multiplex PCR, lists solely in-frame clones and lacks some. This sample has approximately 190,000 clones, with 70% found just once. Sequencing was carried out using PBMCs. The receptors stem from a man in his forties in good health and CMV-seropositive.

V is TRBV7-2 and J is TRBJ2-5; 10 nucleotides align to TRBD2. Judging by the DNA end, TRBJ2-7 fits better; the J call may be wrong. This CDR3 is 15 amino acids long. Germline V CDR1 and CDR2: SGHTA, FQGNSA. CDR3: CASSLERGGPYEQYF. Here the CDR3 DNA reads TGTGCCAGCAGCTTAGAGCGGGGGGGACCCTACGAGCAGTACTTC.

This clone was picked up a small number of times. The CDR3 nucleotides are TGCGCCAGCAGCTTGGCCGGGACAGGGGGCTGGGCAGATACGCAGTATTTT. Amino acids: CASSLAGTGGWADTQYF. V gene TRBV5-1 combines with J gene TRBJ2-3; 12 bases fit TRBD1. The ends lost 0 bases at V and 4 bases at J; junction bases unmatched: 6. CDR3 length equals 17 residues. CDR1 SGHRS and CDR2 YFSETQ come from the germline V gene.

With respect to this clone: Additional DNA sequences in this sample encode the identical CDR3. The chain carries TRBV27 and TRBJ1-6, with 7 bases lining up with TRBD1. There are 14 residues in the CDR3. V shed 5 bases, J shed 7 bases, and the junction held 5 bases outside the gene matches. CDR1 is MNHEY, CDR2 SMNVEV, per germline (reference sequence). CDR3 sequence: CASSPGTANSPLHF. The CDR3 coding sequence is TGTGCCAGCAGTCCGGGGACAGCGAATTCACCCCTCCACTTT.

The CDR3 region has the DNA TGTGCCAGCAGCGCCCGGGGGTCGGGAAATCAGCCCCAGCATTTT. Translation gives CASSARGSGNQPQHF. This chain connects TRBV2 to TRBJ1-5; D is perhaps TRBD1 (5 bases). With 6 bases removed from V and 4 bases from J, the gap between germline ends came to 16 bases. Germline-derived CDR1 and CDR2 are SNHLY and FYNNEI. This CDR3 region has 15 residues.

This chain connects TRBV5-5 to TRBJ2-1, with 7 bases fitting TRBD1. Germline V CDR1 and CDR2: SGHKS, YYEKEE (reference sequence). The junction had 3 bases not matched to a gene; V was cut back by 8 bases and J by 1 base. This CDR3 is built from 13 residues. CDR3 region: CASRQGSYNEQFF. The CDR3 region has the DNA TGTGCCAGTCGACAGGGATCCTACAATGAGCAGTTCTTC.

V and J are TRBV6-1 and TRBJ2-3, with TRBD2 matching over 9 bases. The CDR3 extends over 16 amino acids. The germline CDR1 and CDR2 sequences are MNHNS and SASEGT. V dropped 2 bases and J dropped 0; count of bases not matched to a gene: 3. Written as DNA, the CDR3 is TGTGCCAGCAGTGAACTAGCGGGGTATAGCACAGATACGCAGTATTTT. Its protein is CASSELAGYSTDTQYF.

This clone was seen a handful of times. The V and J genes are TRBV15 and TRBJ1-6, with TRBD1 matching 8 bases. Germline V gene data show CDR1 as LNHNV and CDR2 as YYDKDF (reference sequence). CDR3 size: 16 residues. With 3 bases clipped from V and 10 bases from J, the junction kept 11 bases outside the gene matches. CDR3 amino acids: CATSSGRDRKSSPLHF. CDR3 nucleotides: TGTGCCACCAGCAGCGGCCGGGACAGGAAATCCTCACCCCTCCACTTT.

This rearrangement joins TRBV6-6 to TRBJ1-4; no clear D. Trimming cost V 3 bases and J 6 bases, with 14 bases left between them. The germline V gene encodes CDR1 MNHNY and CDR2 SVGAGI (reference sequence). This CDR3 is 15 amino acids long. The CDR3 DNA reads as TGTGCCAGCAGTTATTTATCCGGGGTAGATGAAAAACTGTTTTTT. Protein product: CASSYLSGVDEKLFF.

CDR3 in amino acids: CASSYGLAALGGELFF. The CDR3 DNA sequence: TGTGCCAGCAGTTACGGCCTAGCGGCCCTAGGCGGGGAGCTGTTTTTT. This sequence joins TRBV6-5 and TRBJ2-2; 7 bases agree with TRBD2. The CDR3 runs to 16 residues. Germline V gene sequence: CDR1 MNHEY, CDR2 SVGAGI. J gave up 7 bases and V 2 bases, and 10 bases lay outside the gene matches.

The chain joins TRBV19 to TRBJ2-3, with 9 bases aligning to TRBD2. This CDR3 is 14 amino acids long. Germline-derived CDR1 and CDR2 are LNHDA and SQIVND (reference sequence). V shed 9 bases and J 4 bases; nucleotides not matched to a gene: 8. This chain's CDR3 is CASAGGGGADTQYF. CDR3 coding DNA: TGTGCCAGCGCCGGAGGCGGGGGGGCAGATACGCAGTATTTT.

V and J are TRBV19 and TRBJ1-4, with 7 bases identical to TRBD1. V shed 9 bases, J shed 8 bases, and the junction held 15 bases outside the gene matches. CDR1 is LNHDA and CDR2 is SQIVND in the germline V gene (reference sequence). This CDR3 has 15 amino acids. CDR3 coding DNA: TGTGCCAGCGGTAGGACAGGACAGCCCTTCGAAAAACTGTTTTTT. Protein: CASGRTGQPFEKLFF. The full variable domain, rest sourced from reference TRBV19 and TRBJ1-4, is DGGITQSPKYLFRKEGQNVTLSCEQNLNHDAMYWYRQDPGQGLRLIYYSQIVNDFQKGDIAEGYSVSREKKESFPLTVTSAQKNPTAFYLCASGRTGQPFEKLFFGSGTQLSVL.

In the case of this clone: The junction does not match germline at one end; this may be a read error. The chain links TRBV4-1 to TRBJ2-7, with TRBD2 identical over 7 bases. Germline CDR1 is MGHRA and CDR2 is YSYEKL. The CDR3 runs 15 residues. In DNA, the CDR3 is TGCGCCAGCAGCCAAGATCGCGGGAGCTCCTACGAGCGGTACTTC. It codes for CASSQDRGSSYERYF.

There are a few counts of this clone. CDR3 bases: TGTGCTTTCTCCAAGGGACAGCGCTACGAGCAGTACTTC. It encodes CAFSKGQRYEQYF. The V and J genes are TRBV7-9 and TRBJ2-7; 7 bases agree with TRBD1. From germline, CDR1 is SEHNR and CDR2 FQNEAQ (reference sequence). This CDR3 comprises 13 residues. Complete variable domain (other parts from reference TRBV7-9 and TRBJ2-7): DTGVSQNPRHKITKRGQNVTFRCDPISEHNRLYWYRQTLGQGPEFLTYFQNEAQLEKSRLLSDRFSAERPKGSFSTLEIQRTEQGDSAMYLCAFSKGQRYEQYFGPGTRLTVT.

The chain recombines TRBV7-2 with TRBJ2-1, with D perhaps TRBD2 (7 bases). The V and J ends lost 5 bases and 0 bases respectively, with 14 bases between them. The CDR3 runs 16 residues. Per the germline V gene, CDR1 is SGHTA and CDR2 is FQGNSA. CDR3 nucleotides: TGTGCCAGCAGCGGGACGGGGGGCCTCTCCTACAATGAGCAGTTCTTC. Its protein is CASSGTGGLSYNEQFF.

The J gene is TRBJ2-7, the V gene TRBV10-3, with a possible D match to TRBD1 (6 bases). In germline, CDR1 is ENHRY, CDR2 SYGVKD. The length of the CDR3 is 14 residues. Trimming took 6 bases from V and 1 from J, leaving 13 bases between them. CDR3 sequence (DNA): TGTGCCATCAGGAGGGGGTCGTTTTCCTACGAGCAGTACTTC. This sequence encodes CAIRRGSFSYEQYF.

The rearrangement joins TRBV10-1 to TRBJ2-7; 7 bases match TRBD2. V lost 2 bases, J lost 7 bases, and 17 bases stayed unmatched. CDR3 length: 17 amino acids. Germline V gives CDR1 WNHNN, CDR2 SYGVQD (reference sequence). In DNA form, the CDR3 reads TGCGCCAGCAGTGAGGAAACCTGGGGGGGAAGGTTGAGGGAGCAGTACTTC. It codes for CASSEETWGGRLREQYF.

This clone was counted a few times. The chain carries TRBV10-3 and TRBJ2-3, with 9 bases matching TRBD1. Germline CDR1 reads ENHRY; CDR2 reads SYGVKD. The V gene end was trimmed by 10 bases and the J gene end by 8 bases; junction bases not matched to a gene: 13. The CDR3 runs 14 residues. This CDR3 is CATSRDRETGTQYF. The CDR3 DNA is TGTGCCACTTCCCGGGACAGGGAAACGGGTACGCAGTATTTT.

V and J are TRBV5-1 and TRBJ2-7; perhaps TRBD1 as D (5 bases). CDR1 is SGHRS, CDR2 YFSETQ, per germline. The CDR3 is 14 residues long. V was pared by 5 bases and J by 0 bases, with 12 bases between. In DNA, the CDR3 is TGCGCCAGCAGACAGGACATAAGCTCCTACGAGCAGTACTTC. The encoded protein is CASRQDISSYEQYF.

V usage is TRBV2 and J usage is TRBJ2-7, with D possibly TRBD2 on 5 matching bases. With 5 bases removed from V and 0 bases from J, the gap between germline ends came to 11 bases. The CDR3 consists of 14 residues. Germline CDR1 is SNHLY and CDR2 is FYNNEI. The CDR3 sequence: CASSQLVSSYEQYF. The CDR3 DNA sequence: TGTGCCAGCAGTCAACTAGTGAGCTCCTACGAGCAGTACTTC. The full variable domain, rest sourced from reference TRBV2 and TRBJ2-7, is EPEVTQTPSHQVTQMGQEVILRCVPISNHLYFYWYRQILGQKVEFLVSFYNNEISEKSEIFDDQFSVERPDGSNFTLKIRSTKLEDSAMYFCASSQLVSSYEQYFGPGTRLTVT.

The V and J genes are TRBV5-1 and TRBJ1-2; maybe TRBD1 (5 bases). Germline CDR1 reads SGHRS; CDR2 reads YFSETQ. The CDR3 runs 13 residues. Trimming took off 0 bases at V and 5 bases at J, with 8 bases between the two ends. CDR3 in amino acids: CASSLDDSYGYTF. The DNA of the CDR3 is TGCGCCAGCAGCTTGGATGACAGTTATGGCTACACCTTC.

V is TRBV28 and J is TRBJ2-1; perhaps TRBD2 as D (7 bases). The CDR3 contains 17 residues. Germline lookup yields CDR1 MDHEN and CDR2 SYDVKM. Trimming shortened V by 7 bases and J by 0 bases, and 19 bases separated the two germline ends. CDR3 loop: CASTSAGAPSSYNEQFF. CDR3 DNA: TGTGCCAGCACCTCCGCGGGGGCGCCCAGCTCCTACAATGAGCAGTTCTTC.